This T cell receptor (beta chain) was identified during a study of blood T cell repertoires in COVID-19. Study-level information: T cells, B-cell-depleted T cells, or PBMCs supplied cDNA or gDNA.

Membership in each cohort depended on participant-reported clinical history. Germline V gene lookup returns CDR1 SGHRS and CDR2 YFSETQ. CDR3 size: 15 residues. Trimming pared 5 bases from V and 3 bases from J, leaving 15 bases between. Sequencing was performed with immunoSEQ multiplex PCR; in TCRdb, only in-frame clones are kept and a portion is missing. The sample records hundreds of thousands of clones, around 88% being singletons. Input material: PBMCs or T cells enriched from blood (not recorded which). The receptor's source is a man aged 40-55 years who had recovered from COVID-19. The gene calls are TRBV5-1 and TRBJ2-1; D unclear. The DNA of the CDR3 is TGCGCCAGCAGTCTAGGTGGAAATCTCTACAATGAGCAGTTCTTC. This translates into CASSLGGNLYNEQFF.